A single sample is the source of the 23 T cell receptor beta chains below, sequenced in a study of blood T cell repertoires in COVID-19 (TCRdb year 2020). Library creation used the immunoSEQ multiplex PCR assay. The table was pulled from immuneACCESS by TCRdb, which kept in-frame rearrangements only. Such tables lose some clones; where checked, under half of the loss comes from unresolved V genes, and the rest has no known cause. This sample gives about 230,000 clones in total; over 70% of them show up just once. Approximately 8.6% of the sample lies in the top ten. The sequenced material came from peripheral blood. These receptors were collected from a man in his forties with active or convalescent COVID-19.

This chain links TRBV7-8 with TRBJ2-7; 11 bases are a match to TRBD2. Germline V CDR1 and CDR2: SGHVS, FQNEAQ. The V and J ends lost 4 bases and 2 bases, in that order; junction bases with no gene match: 10. This CDR3 comprises 17 residues. CDR3 nucleotides: TGTGCCAGCAGCTCGAAACGGGCACTAGCGGGAGCCTACGAGCAGTACTTC. It specifies CASSSKRALAGAYEQYF. The entire variable domain, with the rest obtained from reference TRBV7-8 and TRBJ2-7, is as follows: GAGVSQSPRYKVAKRGQDVALRCDPISGHVSLFWYQQALGQGPEFLTYFQNEAQLDKSGLPSDRFFAERPEGSVSTLKIQRTQQEDSAVYLCASSSKRALAGAYEQYFGPGTRLTVT.

This clone was detected only a few times. The chain recombines TRBV7-9 with TRBJ1-2; D unclear. The V gene's germline CDR1 is SEHNR and CDR2 FQNEAQ (reference sequence). Trimming pared 5 bases from V and 4 bases from J, leaving 11 bases between. The CDR3 consists of 13 residues. CDR3 nucleotide sequence: TGTGCCAGCAGCATGACACTGTTCTATGGCTACACCTTC. Translated: CASSMTLFYGYTF.

The rearrangement joins TRBV3-1 (or the pseudogene TRBV3-2) to TRBJ2-3; no clear D. Germline-derived CDR1 and CDR2 are LGHDT and YNNKEL (reference sequence). CDR3 length: 13 residues. V was pared by 3 bases and J by 4 bases, with 8 bases between. The CDR3 DNA reads TGTGCCAGCAGCCATCGTCGGGCAGATACGCAGTATTTT. Its protein is CASSHRRADTQYF.

This chain connects TRBV6-1 to TRBJ2-3; 11 positions agree with TRBD2. Germline CDR1 reads MNHNS; CDR2 reads SASEGT. With 3 bases clipped from V and 2 bases from J, the junction kept 4 bases outside the gene matches. The length of the CDR3 is 16 residues. The CDR3 protein is CASSDLTSGDTDTQYF. In nucleotides, the CDR3 is TGTGCCAGCAGTGACCTGACTAGCGGGGACACAGATACGCAGTATTTT.

V usage is TRBV9 and J usage is TRBJ1-3; tentative D call: TRBD1 (6 bases). Germline assignment: CDR1 SGDLS and CDR2 YYNGEE. The length of the CDR3 is 14 residues. With 0 bases removed from V and 8 bases from J, the gap between germline ends came to 12 bases. CDR3 in amino acids: CASSVDGRGDTIYF. The CDR3 region has the DNA TGTGCCAGCAGCGTAGATGGCAGGGGTGACACCATATATTTT.

This rearrangement joins TRBV3-1 (or the pseudogene TRBV3-2) to TRBJ2-3; tentative D call: TRBD2 (6 bases). The V end was cut by 1 base, the J end by 1 base, with 15 bases between. CDR3 size: 17 residues. Looked up from germline, CDR1 is LGHDT and CDR2 is YNNKEL (reference sequence). The CDR3: CASSQGGRIGRTDTQYF. In nucleotides, the CDR3 is TGTGCCAGCAGCCAAGGTGGGAGGATAGGGCGCACAGATACGCAGTATTTT.

V gene TRBV5-1 combines with J gene TRBJ1-2; TRBD1 is a possible D gene (6 bases). The germline gives CDR1 SGHRS, CDR2 YFSETQ. Trimming shortened V by 1 base and J by 4 bases, and 14 bases separated the two germline ends. The CDR3 totals 15 residues. CDR3 in amino acids: CASSLIETGTYGYTF. The DNA for the CDR3 is TGCGCCAGCAGCTTGATCGAAACAGGGACCTATGGCTACACCTTC. Supplemented by reference TRBV5-1 and TRBJ1-2, the full variable domain reads KAGVTQTPRYLIKTRGQQVTLSCSPISGHRSVSWYQQTPGQGLQFLFEYFSETQRNKGNFPGRFSGRQFSNSRSEMNVSTLELGDSALYLCASSLIETGTYGYTFGSGTRLTVV.

The chain uses TRBV30 and TRBJ2-3; 7 nucleotides align to TRBD2. The CDR3 has 17 residues. Per germline, CDR1 GTSNPN and CDR2 SVGIG (reference sequence). V lost 3 bases to trimming and J lost 2 bases; unmatched junction nucleotides: 14. The CDR3 sequence is CAWSGVRAGEVTDTQYF. The DNA for the CDR3 is TGTGCCTGGAGCGGCGTCAGGGCGGGGGAGGTCACAGATACGCAGTATTTT.

This clone was seen a few times. The V gene is TRBV14, the J gene TRBJ1-2; 9 nucleotides agree with TRBD1. In germline, CDR1 is SGHDN, CDR2 FVKESK. Germline trimming cut 1 base from V and 7 bases from J; bases unmatched to any gene: 7. The length of the CDR3 is 15 residues. CDR3 sequence reads: CASSQVGTGISGYTF. In DNA, the CDR3 is TGTGCCAGCAGCCAAGTCGGGACAGGGATCTCTGGCTACACCTTC.

The chain links TRBV30 to TRBJ1-1; perhaps TRBD1 as D (5 bases). The germline CDR1 and CDR2 sequences are GTSNPN and SVGIG (reference sequence). The CDR3 contains 13 residues. Trimming cost V 5 bases and J 9 bases, with 19 bases left between them. The CDR3 here is CAWEGARVGQAFF. The CDR3 DNA follows: TGTGCCTGGGAAGGGGCGCGAGTGGGCCAAGCTTTCTTT.

The V and J genes are TRBV30 and TRBJ2-1; 9 nucleotides align to TRBD1. The germline V gene encodes CDR1 GTSNPN and CDR2 SVGIG (reference sequence). This CDR3 is 14 amino acids long. J was trimmed by 8 bases and V by 4 bases; bases with no gene match: 9. The CDR3 protein is CAWTGTGFVDEQFF. As DNA, the CDR3 is TGTGCCTGGACCGGGACAGGGTTCGTGGATGAGCAGTTCTTC.

The J gene is TRBJ1-4, the V gene TRBV3-1 (or the pseudogene TRBV3-2); tentatively, D is TRBD1 (5 bases). Looked up from germline, CDR1 is LGHDT and CDR2 is YNNKEL (reference sequence). Trimming stripped 3 bases from V and 5 bases from J, with 13 bases between. CDR3 size: 15 residues. CDR3 in amino acids: CASSHRQGINEKLFF. The DNA for the CDR3 is TGTGCCAGCAGCCACCGTCAGGGCATCAATGAAAAACTGTTTTTT.

This chain links TRBV3-1 (or the pseudogene TRBV3-2) with TRBJ2-7; 14 bases line up with TRBD2. The CDR3 has 14 amino acids. CDR1 is LGHDT and CDR2 is YNNKEL in the germline V gene (reference sequence). Trimming removed 4 bases from V and 12 bases from J; junction bases left unmatched: 8. CDR3 sequence: CASSLGLAGVAPYF. The CDR3 region has the DNA TGTGCCAGCAGCCTGGGACTAGCGGGAGTGGCGCCGTACTTC.

The genes are TRBV25-1 and TRBJ2-1, with 8 bases aligning to TRBD2. The CDR3 covers 16 residues. J gave up 6 bases and V 2 bases, and 9 bases lay outside the gene matches. Germline values: CDR1 MGHDK, CDR2 SYGVNS. The CDR3 DNA is TGTGCCAGCAGTGAAGGGGGGTCTAGCGGGCCCAATGAGCAGTTCTTC. It codes for CASSEGGSSGPNEQFF.

This chain uses TRBV6-5 with TRBJ1-5, with TRBD1 identical over 8 bases. The trim removed 6 bases at V and 8 bases at J, leaving 6 bases unmatched. This CDR3 has 13 residues. The germline CDR1 and CDR2 sequences are MNHEY and SVGAGI. The CDR3 DNA sequence: TGTGCCAGCAGCTTACAGGGGGGTAAGCCCCAGCATTTT. Translating gives CASSLQGGKPQHF.

DNA for the CDR3: TGTGCCAGCAGCTTAGTCATCCAAGAGACCCAGTACTTC. This encodes CASSLVIQETQYF. The rearrangement links TRBV11-3 to TRBJ2-5; no clear D gene. The CDR3 is 13 residues long. CDR1 is SGHNT, CDR2 YENEEA, per germline. V was clipped by 1 base and J by 1 base, with 4 bases between them.

The chain employs TRBV30 and TRBJ2-5; the match to TRBD2 covers 8 bases. This CDR3 comprises 14 residues. Trimming at V came to 1 base and at J to 5 bases, leaving 6 bases not matched to a gene. Germline loops: CDR1 GTSNPN, CDR2 SVGIG (reference sequence). The CDR3 sequence is CAWSDGRDAETQYF. For the CDR3, the DNA is TGTGCCTGGAGTGACGGGAGGGATGCCGAGACCCAGTACTTC.

The chain recombines TRBV12-5 with TRBJ2-7, with D possibly being TRBD2 (5 bases). Germline CDR1 and CDR2: LGHNT and FRNRAP. Trimming stripped 2 bases from V and 0 bases from J, with 17 bases between. CDR3 length equals 17 residues. The CDR3: CASGLLGGSLGSYEQYF. The DNA of the CDR3 is TGTGCTAGTGGTTTGCTCGGCGGATCACTAGGCTCCTACGAGCAGTACTTC.

The rearrangement joins TRBV11-2 to TRBJ1-5; D is possibly TRBD1 (6 bases). Germline-derived CDR1 and CDR2 are SGHAT and FQNNGV. The germline V and J ends were trimmed by 3 bases and 4 bases, with 10 bases remaining between them. This CDR3 comprises 14 residues. The chain's CDR3 is CASSLGAVNQPQHF. The CDR3 DNA reads TGTGCCAGCAGCTTGGGGGCAGTAAATCAGCCCCAGCATTTT.

The chain combines TRBV18 with TRBJ2-2; 7 nucleotides match TRBD2. Germline V CDR1 and CDR2: KGHSH, LQKENI. V lost 2 bases, J lost 3 bases, and 3 bases stayed unmatched. CDR3 length equals 15 residues. The CDR3 reads CASSPTSVDTGELFF. The CDR3 nucleotides read TGTGCCAGCTCACCAACTAGCGTAGACACCGGGGAGCTGTTTTTT.

This chain links TRBV19 with TRBJ1-6; no definite D call. The CDR3 is 13 amino acids. The germline CDR1 and CDR2 sequences are LNHDA and SQIVND (reference sequence). Trimming took 5 bases from V and 5 from J, leaving 7 bases between them. DNA for the CDR3: TGTGCCAGTAGTCAACTAGATAATTCACCCCTCCACTTT. Its protein product is CASSQLDNSPLHF.

This rearrangement joins TRBV11-2 to TRBJ1-2, with D perhaps matching TRBD1 (6 bases). The germline V gene encodes CDR1 SGHAT and CDR2 FQNNGV. The CDR3 length is 13 residues. The germline V and J ends were trimmed by 5 bases and 3 bases, with 10 bases remaining between them. The CDR3 DNA sequence: TGTGCCAGCAGCCCAACAGGGTACTATGGCTACACCTTC. Its protein product is CASSPTGYYGYTF.

The chain is built from TRBV5-6 and TRBJ1-5; D unclear. Trimming pared 0 bases from V and 3 bases from J, leaving 7 bases between. This CDR3 is 14 amino acids long. Germline CDR1 and CDR2: SGHDT and YYEEEE. The CDR3 nucleotides are TGTGCCAGCAGCTTGGGTTACTACAATCAGCCCCAGCATTTT. Protein: CASSLGYYNQPQHF.